These 20 T cell receptor beta chains came from one sample sequenced in a study of T cells in Graves' hyperthyroidism and ophthalmopathy. Authors of the study amplified TCR beta CDR3 regions from RNA transcripts. First-round RT-PCR of the TCR CDR3 relied on the HTBI primer set. TCRdb analysed the multiplex PCR reads with MiXCR anew, one entry per CDR3 protein. The data contain some 350,000 distinct CDR3 sequences, about 15% of them seen just once; the ten biggest clones take up roughly a quarter. Sequencing input: blood. The receptors shown here come from a woman aged 18-30 years with Graves' hyperthyroidism that later progressed to Graves' ophthalmopathy.

This clonotype turned up a few times. This rearrangement joins TRBV7-9 to TRBJ2-2, with 8 bases aligning to TRBD2. CDR3 size: 16 residues. After removal of 5 bases from V and 7 bases from J, the junction contained 12 bases not matched to a gene. Germline CDR1 SEHNR, CDR2 FQNEAQ (reference sequence). The CDR3 sequence: CASSGTRTSLGGELFF. In DNA, the CDR3 is TGTGCCAGCAGCGGGACAAGGACTAGCTTGGGCGGGGAGCTGTTTTTT.

This clonotype turned up a few times. The chain carries TRBV24-1 and TRBJ1-5, with D perhaps matching TRBD1 (6 bases). This CDR3 comprises 14 residues. V lost 6 bases and J 2 bases, leaving 10 bases between the germline ends. CDR1 and CDR2 (germline): KGHDR, SFDVKD. This CDR3 reads CATSTGAGNQPQHF. For the CDR3, the DNA is TGTGCCACCAGTACGGGGGCGGGCAATCAGCCCCAGCATTTT.

The rearrangement joins TRBV27 to TRBJ2-7; D gene unclear. CDR1 MNHEY and CDR2 SMNVEV come from the germline V gene (reference sequence). The CDR3 is 12 amino acids. With 5 bases removed from V and 4 bases from J, the gap between germline ends came to 9 bases. CDR3 amino acids: CASSGSPYEQYF. The CDR3 DNA follows: TGTGCCAGCAGTGGCTCCCCATACGAGCAGTACTTC.

This chain joins TRBV6-2 or TRBV6-3 and TRBJ1-1, with a possible D match to TRBD1 (5 bases). CDR1 MNHEY and CDR2 SVGEGT come from the germline V gene. The CDR3 spans 14 residues. The V gene lost 7 bases and the J gene lost 4 bases, with 16 bases spanning the gap. DNA for the CDR3: TGTGCCAGCACTACTCCCCAGGGTCGCACTGAAGCTTTCTTT. As protein: CASTTPQGRTEAFF.

A note on this clonotype: Given a much more abundant clone one base away, this may be a read error. This chain links TRBV12-3 or TRBV12-4 with TRBJ1-2, with D hard to call. This CDR3 has 13 residues. CDR3 residues: CTSSLDANYGYTF. The CDR3 coding sequence is TGTACCAGCAGTTTAGACGCTAACTATGGCTACACCTTC.

At least ten counts were recorded for this clonotype. J is TRBJ2-3 and V is TRBV28, with TRBD2 identical over 9 bases. CDR3 size: 18 residues. Germline loops: CDR1 MDHEN, CDR2 SYDVKM. V lost 7 bases, J lost 2 bases, and 16 bases stayed unmatched. The CDR3 coding sequence is TGTGCCAGCACTCTCGCCGGGACTAGCCTCTCTTTCACAGATACGCAGTATTTT. This sequence encodes CASTLAGTSLSFTDTQYF.

This clonotype has at least ten counts. V and J are TRBV5-1 and TRBJ2-1; D might be TRBD2 (6 bases). Germline CDR1 is SGHRS and CDR2 is YFSETQ. The V and J ends lost 0 bases and 5 bases respectively, with 12 bases between them. The CDR3 totals 15 residues. CDR3 sequence: CASSLAGGTNNEQFF. Written as DNA, the CDR3 is TGCGCCAGCAGCTTGGCTGGCGGGACGAACAATGAGCAGTTCTTC. Looking up the rest from reference TRBV5-1 and TRBJ2-1 gives the full variable domain: KAGVTQTPRYLIKTRGQQVTLSCSPISGHRSVSWYQQTPGQGLQFLFEYFSETQRNKGNFPGRFSGRQFSNSRSEMNVSTLELGDSALYLCASSLAGGTNNEQFFGPGTRLTVL.

This clonotype showed up just once. A much larger clone differs from this one at a single base, so this may be a read error. J is TRBJ2-5 and V is TRBV28; maybe TRBD2 (6 bases). Germline CDR1 reads MDHEN; CDR2 reads SYDVKM. This CDR3 region has 13 residues. The CDR3: CASRRTTGGTRYF. CDR3 in DNA: TGTGCCAGCCGTAGGACTACGGGCGGGACCCGGTACTTC.

This clonotype was counted many times. The rearrangement links TRBV7-9 to TRBJ2-1; possibly TRBD2 for D (6 bases). CDR3 length: 12 residues. The V end lost 4 bases, the J end lost 8 bases, and 9 bases lay between the germline ends. Per the germline V gene, CDR1 is SEHNR and CDR2 is FQNEAQ (reference sequence). CDR3 in amino acids: CASSSRLDEQFF. The CDR3 nucleotides read TGTGCCAGCAGCTCTCGACTAGATGAGCAGTTCTTC.

The V gene is TRBV11-2, the J gene TRBJ1-1, with D possibly matching TRBD1 (5 bases). The germline CDR1 and CDR2 sequences are SGHAT and FQNNGV. Trimming shortened V by 0 bases and J by 7 bases, and 15 bases separated the two germline ends. The CDR3 is 15 amino acids. CDR3 loop: CASSLDFPRAIEAFF. As DNA, the CDR3 is TGTGCCAGCAGCTTAGATTTTCCCAGGGCGATTGAAGCTTTCTTT.

Many counts were recorded for this clonotype. The chain uses TRBV20-1 and TRBJ2-1; a weak D match, TRBD2 (5 bases). Trimming took 5 bases from V and 5 from J, leaving 19 bases between them. The CDR3 is 15 amino acids. The germline V gene encodes CDR1 DFQATT and CDR2 SNEGSKA (reference sequence). The CDR3 sequence: CSAPDLGGWNNEQFF. The CDR3 nucleotides are TGCAGTGCTCCCGATCTAGGAGGATGGAACAATGAGCAGTTCTTC.

This clonotype was counted at least ten times. The rearrangement joins TRBV20-1 to TRBJ2-3, with D tentatively TRBD1 or TRBD2 (7 bases each). This CDR3 is 15 amino acids long. In germline, CDR1 is DFQATT, CDR2 SNEGSKA (reference sequence). The germline V and J ends were trimmed by 4 bases and 4 bases, with 18 bases remaining between them. This CDR3 reads CSAIGTAGRADTQYF. CDR3 in DNA: TGCAGTGCTATTGGGACAGCGGGACGAGCAGATACGCAGTATTTT.

This clonotype appeared many times. This chain connects TRBV18 to TRBJ1-4; D remains unclear. The CDR3 is 15 amino acids. V lost 1 base, J lost 4 bases, and 10 bases lay in between. Per the germline V gene, CDR1 is KGHSH and CDR2 is LQKENI. CDR3 protein: CASSPRQRFNEKLFF. CDR3 nucleotides: TGTGCCAGCTCACCACGGCAGCGTTTTAATGAAAAACTGTTTTTT.

This clonotype showed up many times. The chain recombines TRBV7-9 with TRBJ2-1, with D possibly matching TRBD2 (6 bases). The CDR3 covers 16 residues. Trimming removed 5 bases from V and 5 bases from J, with 19 bases in between. The germline CDR1 and CDR2 sequences are SEHNR and FQNEAQ (reference sequence). The CDR3 is CASSGLQYRTNNEQFF. The CDR3 DNA reads TGTGCCAGCAGCGGACTACAATACAGGACAAACAATGAGCAGTTCTTC.

This clonotype turned up a few times. V is TRBV20-1 and J is TRBJ2-4, with a possible D match to TRBD1 (6 bases). The CDR3 sequence is 15 residues long. Germline CDR1 reads DFQATT; CDR2 reads SNEGSKA (reference sequence). Trimming left V 4 bases short and J 1 base short, with 14 bases between. In nucleotides, the CDR3 is TGCAGTGCTACAGGGGATAGCGTGGCCAAAAACATTCAGTACTTC. Amino acids: CSATGDSVAKNIQYF.

This clonotype was detected many times. The chain combines TRBV28 with TRBJ2-6; weak D call: TRBD1 (6 bases). The CDR3 consists of 15 residues. Deletions cut 3 bases from V and 3 bases from J, with 9 bases between. Per germline, CDR1 MDHEN and CDR2 SYDVKM. CDR3 nucleotide sequence: TGTGCCAGCAGTTTCGGGACACGTGGGGCCAACGTCCTGACTTTC. Translated, it gives CASSFGTRGANVLTF. Full variable domain (outside the CDR3, taken from reference TRBV28 and TRBJ2-6): DVKVTQSSRYLVKRTGEKVFLECVQDMDHENMFWYRQDPGLGLRLIYFSYDVKMKEKGDIPEGYSVSREKKERFSLILESASTNQTSMYLCASSFGTRGANVLTFGAGSRLTVL.

The chain has TRBV7-8 and TRBJ2-3; D is ambiguous. Germline values: CDR1 SGHVS, CDR2 FQNEAQ. The ends were cut back, 3 bases at V and 1 base at J, with 11 bases in the middle. CDR3 length: 15 amino acids. The CDR3: CASSLSKSRTDTQYF. The CDR3 region has the DNA TGTGCCAGCAGCTTGTCCAAGTCTCGCACAGATACGCAGTATTTT.

The J gene is TRBJ2-1, the V gene TRBV6-5; possible D gene TRBD1, 6 bases. CDR1 and CDR2 (germline): MNHEY, SVGAGI. The CDR3 has 16 amino acids. The V gene lost 1 base and the J gene lost 5 bases, with 15 bases spanning the gap. The CDR3 nucleotides are TGTGCCAGCAGTTACTTTCATGGGGGACAAGACAATGAGCAGTTCTTC. Its translation is CASSYFHGGQDNEQFF.

The V gene is TRBV29-1, the J gene TRBJ2-7; D gene ambiguous. The end of the DNA is better explained by TRBJ2-1, so the J call may be wrong. This CDR3 is 13 amino acids long. CDR1 SQVTM and CDR2 ANQGSEA come from the germline V gene. The CDR3 is CSVELLPTYEQFF. CDR3 DNA sequence: TGCAGCGTTGAACTACTTCCCACCTACGAGCAGTTCTTC.

In this sample, this clonotype turned up many times. The chain links TRBV5-1 to TRBJ2-1; D might be TRBD1 or TRBD2, each matching 5 bases. CDR1 SGHRS and CDR2 YFSETQ come from the germline V gene. V lost 4 bases and J 5 bases, leaving 19 bases between the germline ends. This CDR3 is 16 amino acids long. Here the CDR3 reads CASSGIGTAGDNEQFF. The CDR3 DNA sequence: TGCGCCAGCAGCGGGATAGGGACGGCGGGTGACAATGAGCAGTTCTTC.